Sequencing of this TCR beta chain was carried out in a study of blood T cell repertoires in COVID-19. Study overall: The study drew acute and convalescent COVID-19 samples from the United States, Italy and Spain. T cells, B-cell-depleted T cells, or PBMCs provided the cDNA or gDNA that served as material.

V was pared by 8 bases and J by 8 bases, with 14 bases of the junction left unmatched. The CDR3 contains 15 residues. Germline V gene data show CDR1 as MDHEN and CDR2 as SYDVKM. Assay: immunoSEQ multiplex PCR; the TCRdb copy retains only in-frame clones and omits some. This table holds 300,000 or so clones, approximately 93% found once. Seattle enrolled patients during active infection and tracked them longitudinally. Input material: peripheral blood. The origin of this receptor is a woman aged 30 to 39 with COVID-19, enrolled during active disease. This chain links TRBV28 with TRBJ1-4; 7 bases match TRBD1. CDR3 protein: CASSPVGDRREKLFF. CDR3 DNA sequence: TGTGCCAGCTCCCCGGTGGGGGACAGAAGGGAAAAACTGTTTTTT. The whole variable domain, filled in from reference TRBV28 and TRBJ1-4, reads DVKVTQSSRYLVKRTGEKVFLECVQDMDHENMFWYRQDPGLGLRLIYFSYDVKMKEKGDIPEGYSVSREKKERFSLILESASTNQTSMYLCASSPVGDRREKLFFGSGTQLSVL.